The 23 T cell receptor beta chains reported below all come from one sample, sequenced in a study of beta chain features in type 1 diabetes. Expressed TCRB transcripts got sequenced, as all isolated RNA was reverse transcribed. Here immunoSEQ multiplex PCR was the method, and the copy in TCRdb shows in-frame clones only, minus some. The data hold about 150,000 clones, with approximately 8.4% observed a single time. Material: central memory CD4+ T cells from blood. These receptors were taken from a woman between 18 and 29 years old in good health.

This clone was seen many times. The CDR3 DNA sequence: TGTGCCAGCAGCTCTTACAGGGGCGCGGACATTCAGTACTTC. It encodes CASSSYRGADIQYF. The chain is built from TRBV7-9 and TRBJ2-4; TRBD1 matches at 7 bases. With V trimmed by 4 bases and J by 8 bases, 8 bases remained unmatched. There are 14 residues in the CDR3. Looked up from germline, CDR1 is SEHNR and CDR2 is FQNEAQ (reference sequence).

This sequence joins TRBV19 and TRBJ2-7; 11 bases align to TRBD2. J was trimmed by 0 bases and V by 2 bases; bases with no gene match: 0. CDR1 is LNHDA, CDR2 SQIVND, per germline (reference sequence). This CDR3 is 15 amino acids long. The CDR3 nucleotides are TGTGCCAGTAGTATAACTAGCGGGAGCTCCTACGAGCAGTACTTC. Encoded protein: CASSITSGSSYEQYF.

This clone was seen only a few times. The chain combines TRBV30 with TRBJ2-3, with 10 nucleotides matching TRBD2. Trimming cost V 5 bases and J 4 bases; bases outside gene matches: 3. Germline V gives CDR1 GTSNPN, CDR2 SVGIG (reference sequence). This CDR3 is 13 amino acids long. Here the CDR3 reads CAWERGGADTQYF. The CDR3 DNA reads TGTGCCTGGGAGCGGGGGGGCGCAGATACGCAGTATTTT.

Ten or more counts support this clone. The gene calls are TRBV4-1 and TRBJ2-5; 11 bases are a match to TRBD2. Per the germline V gene, CDR1 is MGHRA and CDR2 is YSYEKL. The CDR3 consists of 16 residues. V was pared by 4 bases and J by 5 bases, with 9 bases of the junction left unmatched. CDR3 sequence: CASSPGSGGAWETQYF. In DNA form, the CDR3 reads TGCGCCAGCAGCCCCGGTAGCGGGGGGGCATGGGAGACCCAGTACTTC.

This clone has just a few counts. The CDR3 sequence: CASSPLGRGPGYGYTF. The CDR3 DNA reads as TGTGCCAGCTCACCACTGGGCAGGGGCCCTGGCTATGGCTACACCTTC. The chain couples TRBV18 to TRBJ1-2, with TRBD1 as a possible D gene (6 bases). Looked up from germline, CDR1 is KGHSH and CDR2 is LQKENI. V was cut by 1 base and J by 4 bases, with 16 bases left in between. The CDR3 is 16 residues long.

The chain couples TRBV14 to TRBJ2-3, with 8 nucleotides matching TRBD2. This CDR3 contains 16 residues. J gave up 3 bases and V 6 bases, and 11 bases lay outside the gene matches. Germline lookup yields CDR1 SGHDN and CDR2 FVKESK. The chain's CDR3 is CASRPGGAVRTDTQYF. CDR3 nucleotides: TGTGCCAGCAGACCCGGGGGGGCCGTAAGAACAGATACGCAGTATTTT.

This clone was found a few times. An end of the junction does not agree with germline; a read error may underlie this. The chain is built from TRBV7-7 and TRBJ2-2; 10 nucleotides line up with TRBD1. The CDR3 sequence is 15 residues long. Germline values: CDR1 SSHAT, CDR2 FNYEAQ (reference sequence). The CDR3 DNA follows: TGTGCTAGCAGCTTGGACAGGGGGAAAGCCGGGGAGCTGTTTTTT. Residues: CASSLDRGKAGELFF. Looking up the rest from reference TRBV7-7 and TRBJ2-2 gives the full variable domain: GAGVSQSPRYKVTKRGQDVTLRCDPISSHATLYWYQQALGQGPEFLTYFNYEAQPDKSGLPSDRFSAERPEGSISTLTIQRTEQRDSAMYRCASSLDRGKAGELFFGEGSRLTVL.

This rearrangement joins TRBV6-5 to TRBJ2-2; D perhaps matches TRBD1 (6 bases). V was pared by 6 bases and J by 1 base, with 9 bases between. This CDR3 has 14 residues. The V gene's germline CDR1 is MNHEY and CDR2 SVGAGI. The CDR3 spells CASSKGGNTGELFF. The CDR3 DNA follows: TGTGCCAGCAGCAAAGGGGGGAACACCGGGGAGCTGTTTTTT.

The chain recombines TRBV7-2 with TRBJ2-5; 13 positions match TRBD2. Germline V CDR1 and CDR2: SGHTA, FQGNSA. V shed 5 bases, J shed 5 bases, and the junction held 11 bases outside the gene matches. The CDR3 has 17 amino acids. The DNA for the CDR3 is TGTGCCAGCAGCAAACGACTAGCGGGGGGAACTCAGGAGACCCAGTACTTC. This translates into CASSKRLAGGTQETQYF.

This clone has more than one count but fewer than ten. The chain joins TRBV7-2 to TRBJ1-6; 9 bases agree with TRBD1. V was pared by 3 bases and J by 7 bases, with 4 bases of the junction left unmatched. Germline CDR1 SGHTA, CDR2 FQGNSA. The length of the CDR3 is 15 residues. The CDR3 loop reads CASSFFGQGNSPLHF. CDR3 in DNA: TGTGCCAGCAGCTTCTTCGGACAGGGGAATTCACCCCTCCACTTT.

This clone has more than one count but fewer than ten. The rearrangement uses TRBV25-1 and TRBJ2-3; a weak D match, TRBD1 (5 bases). Trimming took off 6 bases at V and 2 bases at J, with 15 bases between the two ends. The CDR3 runs to 15 residues. Germline CDR1 MGHDK, CDR2 SYGVNS. This CDR3 reads CASSAMQGVTDTQYF. The CDR3 nucleotides read TGTGCCAGCAGCGCAATGCAGGGTGTCACAGATACGCAGTATTTT.

The CDR3 here is CASSQARLAGHSYEQYF. The CDR3 nucleotides read TGCGCCAGCAGCCAAGCTCGGCTAGCGGGACACTCCTACGAGCAGTACTTC. V is TRBV4-1 and J is TRBJ2-7, with 9 nucleotides matching TRBD2. The junction had 7 bases not matched to a gene; V was cut back by 1 base and J by 0 bases. The CDR3 is made up of 17 amino acids. The V gene's germline CDR1 is MGHRA and CDR2 YSYEKL.

The chain combines TRBV2 with TRBJ2-5; perhaps TRBD2 as D (5 bases). This CDR3 contains 12 residues. Germline CDR1 is SNHLY and CDR2 is FYNNEI. Trimming cost V 9 bases and J 2 bases, with 10 bases left between them. This chain's CDR3 is CASGERQETQYF. The CDR3 nucleotides read TGTGCCAGTGGGGAGAGGCAAGAGACCCAGTACTTC.

This clone occurred many times. The chain has TRBV7-9 and TRBJ2-3, with 7 nucleotides matching TRBD1. The CDR3 contains 12 residues. The germline V gene encodes CDR1 SEHNR and CDR2 FQNEAQ (reference sequence). V shed 4 bases and J 8 bases; nucleotides not matched to a gene: 3. The CDR3 spells CASSSRDSTQYF. DNA for the CDR3: TGTGCCAGCAGCTCCCGGGACAGTACGCAGTATTTT.

The chain employs TRBV7-9 and TRBJ1-3, with a weak D call TRBD1 (5 bases). This CDR3 spans 16 amino acids. Trimming removed 5 bases at V and 0 bases at J, with 14 bases between. CDR1 and CDR2 (germline): SEHNR, FQNEAQ (reference sequence). The CDR3 DNA reads as TGTGCCAGCAGCCCTAAGGGGCCGAACTCTGGAAACACCATATATTTT. Residues: CASSPKGPNSGNTIYF.

This chain uses TRBV4-2 with TRBJ1-2, with 7 bases that match TRBD1. After removal of 2 bases from V and 0 bases from J, the junction contained 6 bases not matched to a gene. CDR1 and CDR2 from the germline V gene are LGHNA and YNFKEQ. The CDR3 is 16 residues long. CDR3 bases: TGTGCCAGCAGCCAAAAAGACAGGGACTCTAACTATGGCTACACCTTC. It encodes CASSQKDRDSNYGYTF.

The rearrangement joins TRBV19 to TRBJ2-2, with TRBD1 matching 8 bases. The J segment lost 5 bases and the V segment lost 4 bases, leaving 6 bases of the junction unmatched. Looked up from germline, CDR1 is LNHDA and CDR2 is SQIVND (reference sequence). This CDR3 has 15 residues. Here the CDR3 reads CASSRRTGFTGELFF. DNA of the CDR3: TGTGCCAGTAGTAGAAGGACAGGGTTTACCGGGGAGCTGTTTTTT.

This clone has just a few counts. The gene calls are TRBV30 and TRBJ2-7; 11 positions match TRBD2. Germline values: CDR1 GTSNPN, CDR2 SVGIG (reference sequence). V shed 0 bases, J shed 4 bases, and the junction held 11 bases outside the gene matches. This CDR3 contains 17 residues. The CDR3 protein is CAWSVTPSGRWGYEQYF. CDR3 nucleotides: TGTGCCTGGAGTGTAACGCCTAGCGGGAGGTGGGGTTACGAGCAGTACTTC.

This clone came up a few times. The V gene is TRBV15, the J gene TRBJ2-2; 9 bases are shared with TRBD2. With 3 bases clipped from V and 7 bases from J, the junction kept 9 bases outside the gene matches. This CDR3 region has 16 residues. Germline CDR1 LNHNV, CDR2 YYDKDF (reference sequence). CDR3 in DNA: TGTGCCACCAGCAGTGGGAGCGGGAGGCATATCGGGGAGCTGTTTTTT. Its protein is CATSSGSGRHIGELFF.

The chain couples TRBV5-1 to TRBJ1-5, with no clear D. Looked up from germline, CDR1 is SGHRS and CDR2 is YFSETQ. The V end lost 0 bases, the J end lost 0 bases, and 7 bases lay between the germline ends. The CDR3 sequence is 15 residues long. The CDR3 DNA sequence: TGCGCCAGCAGCTTGGCCCCAGGTAGCAATCAGCCCCAGCATTTT. It specifies CASSLAPGSNQPQHF.

The CDR3 DNA follows: TGCGCCAGCAGTCTGTCAATGGCGGGACCGAGAGCCTCTGGGGCCAACGTCCTGACTTTC. Protein product: CASSLSMAGPRASGANVLTF. The chain carries TRBV23-1 and TRBJ2-6; D is possibly TRBD2 (6 bases). TRBV23-1 counts as an open reading frame of uncertain function. The CDR3 is 20 residues long. V was shortened by 4 bases and J by 0 bases, with 22 bases between the two germline ends.

This chain links TRBV11-2 with TRBJ1-3, with 10 bases identical to TRBD1. The junction had 8 bases not matched to a gene; V was cut back by 7 bases and J by 2 bases. Germline CDR1 reads SGHAT; CDR2 reads FQNNGV. The length of the CDR3 is 16 residues. The CDR3 nucleotides read TGTGCCAGCATCGGGGGGACAGGGGAGGCTGGAAACACCATATATTTT. Translating gives CASIGGTGEAGNTIYF.

This chain joins TRBV4-2 and TRBJ2-7, with 10 nucleotides matching TRBD2. The ends lost 1 base at V and 2 bases at J; junction bases unmatched: 5. Germline loops: CDR1 LGHNA, CDR2 YNFKEQ. CDR3 length: 16 amino acids. The CDR3 DNA follows: TGTGCCAGCAGCCAAGCAGGGCTAGCGGGAGCCTACGAGCAGTACTTC. Its protein is CASSQAGLAGAYEQYF.